This entry is about one T cell receptor beta chain. Its specificity is not known. V was cut by 3 bases and J by 8 bases, with 16 bases left in between. CDR3 length: 13 amino acids. CDR1 GTSNPN and CDR2 SVGIG come from the germline V gene (reference sequence). This sample stems from a study of cytomegalovirus exposure and HLA in healthy donors. Whole-study context: Early released data comprised 80 million to 100 million unique TCRs from HLA-typed donors.

The PCR had 60 Vbeta and 13 Jbeta primers. Profiled with immunoSEQ multiplex PCR; TCRdb holds only in-frame clones, not every one. The sample totals 63,000 or so clones; its top ten clones hold approximately 15%. Study results and caveats: HLA alleles were associated with roughly 15,000 TCR beta sequences in a later analysis at 0.05 false discovery rate.

Material: PBMCs. The chain employs TRBV30 and TRBJ1-2; no firm D call. This clonotype was sampled from a boy aged 10-17 years in good health and CMV-seronegative. This CDR3 is CAWRYGLTGGYTF. The CDR3 DNA follows: TGTGCCTGGAGATACGGACTGACTGGGGGCTACACCTTC.